The entry that follows covers one T cell receptor (beta chain) sequence. Random hexamers were used to reverse transcribe the RNA input (about 0.5 to 1 ug). TCRdb ran MiXCR on the immunoSEQ multiplex PCR reads and lists one entry per CDR3 protein. Seen here are approximately 180,000 distinct CDR3 sequences, around 95% observed once, and the top ten hold around 0.093%. FACS enriched CD8+ TEMRA cells, while bulk CD8+ and CD4+ were negatively isolated. The data originate from a study of CD8 T cells in Susac syndrome. CDR3 size: 13 residues. Trimming took off 0 bases at V and 10 bases at J, with 10 bases between the two ends. CDR1 and CDR2 from the germline V gene are MNHEY and SVGEGT.

This TCR derives from a human donor with multiple sclerosis. The chain couples TRBV6-2 or TRBV6-3 to TRBJ2-1, with D unclear. The sample taken for sequencing was CD4+ T cells from PBMCs. The CDR3 DNA is TGTGCCAGCAGTTACTCGCAATCGCAGGAGCAGTTCTTC. This translates into CASSYSQSQEQFF.